This entry lists 25 T cell receptor beta chains sequenced from one sample in a study of blood T cells in healthy people across ages. Primers used in a second PCR of roughly 7 to 12 cycles were a sample-barcoded 5' primer and a J-beta primer mix. One entry per CDR3 protein, called by TCRdb with MiXCR from the 5' RACE reads. Here the sample spans over a million distinct CDR3 sequences, 59% being singletons. The sample taken for sequencing was blood. These receptors all come from a young man in good health.

This clonotype is a singleton in its sample. This chain uses TRBV20-1 with TRBJ2-5; D ambiguous. Germline assignment: CDR1 DFQATT and CDR2 SNEGSKA (reference sequence). V lost 7 bases to trimming and J lost 6 bases, with 27 bases between them. The CDR3 is 16 residues long. The chain's CDR3 is CSVTLGPTGKKKTQYF. For the CDR3, the DNA is TGCAGTGTCACCCTTGGCCCTACGGGCAAAAAGAAGACCCAGTACTTC.

This clonotype showed up just a few times. The rearrangement joins TRBV4-1 to TRBJ2-1; D is ambiguous. V was pared by 3 bases and J by 15 bases, with 21 bases between. Germline CDR1 MGHRA, CDR2 YSYEKL. There are 14 residues in the CDR3. The CDR3 DNA follows: TGCGCCAGCAGCCACCCCGGTCCCGATCGAGTAGGGTTCTTC. Translation: CASSHPGPDRVGFF.

The rearrangement links TRBV20-1 to TRBJ1-2; D uncertain. Germline CDR1 DFQATT, CDR2 SNEGSKA (reference sequence). V lost 0 bases and J 9 bases, leaving 17 bases between the germline ends. The CDR3 is 14 amino acids. CDR3 residues: CSARDRVATYSYTF. In DNA form, the CDR3 reads TGCAGTGCTAGAGATAGGGTGGCTACCTACAGCTACACCTTC.

V usage is TRBV3-1 and J usage is TRBJ1-1, with 7 bases fitting TRBD1. The length of the CDR3 is 12 residues. The germline V gene has CDR1 LGHDT and CDR2 YNNKEL (reference sequence). V lost 0 bases to trimming and J lost 8 bases; unmatched junction nucleotides: 0. CDR3 sequence: CASSQEDREAFF. For the CDR3, the DNA is TGTGCCAGCAGCCAAGAGGACAGGGAAGCTTTCTTT. Full variable domain (outside the CDR3, taken from reference TRBV3-1 and TRBJ1-1): DTAVSQTPKYLVTQMGNDKSIKCEQNLGHDTMYWYKQDSKKFLKIMFSYNNKELIINETVPNRFSPKSPDKAHLNLHINSLELGDSAVYFCASSQEDREAFFGQGTRLTVV.

This clonotype has only a few counts. The rearrangement joins TRBV4-3 to TRBJ2-1, with D perhaps matching TRBD2 (6 bases). CDR1 and CDR2 from the germline V gene are LGHNA and YSLEER. CDR3 size: 15 residues. V lost 4 bases and J 9 bases, leaving 19 bases between the germline ends. The CDR3 bases are TGCGCCAGCAGCCGAACCCGGGCTCCGGAGGGTGAGCAGTTCTTC. Translating gives CASSRTRAPEGEQFF.

This clonotype was observed a handful of times. This chain connects TRBV29-1 to TRBJ2-1, with 12 nucleotides matching TRBD2. The germline CDR1 and CDR2 sequences are SQVTM and ANQGSEA. CDR3 size: 18 residues. Trimming at V came to 7 bases and at J to 3 bases, leaving 16 bases not matched to a gene. CDR3 residues: CSAGPRTSGNLGYNEQFF. The CDR3 region has the DNA TGCAGCGCCGGTCCGCGGACTAGCGGGAACCTCGGCTACAATGAGCAGTTCTTC.

The rearrangement uses TRBV12-3 or TRBV12-4 and TRBJ2-7; no clear D. With 8 bases removed from V and 4 bases from J, the gap between germline ends came to 18 bases. The CDR3 is 14 amino acids. The CDR3 here is CASSRSSFTYEQYF. The CDR3, as DNA: TGTGCCAGCTCCCGCAGCTCCTTCACTTACGAGCAGTACTTC.

As to this clonotype: A junction end diverges from the germline sequence, so it may reflect a read error. The chain employs TRBV10-3 and TRBJ2-6, with D uncertain. CDR1 ENHRY and CDR2 SYGVKD come from the germline V gene. This CDR3 contains 14 residues. The CDR3 DNA is TGTGTCATCAGTGACGGGCAATTCGACAACGTCCTGACTTTC. This sequence encodes CVISDGQFDNVLTF.

This clonotype was counted a few times. The rearrangement uses TRBV4-1 and TRBJ1-1, with a tentative D call TRBD1 (6 bases). CDR3 size: 13 residues. Trimming removed 1 base at V and 11 bases at J, with 14 bases between. From germline, CDR1 is MGHRA and CDR2 YSYEKL. The CDR3 DNA reads TGCGCCAGCAGCCAAGGTCGGGGGACAATGGCTTTCTTT. This encodes CASSQGRGTMAFF.

CDR3 region: CASSPYRGTGNTGELFF. The CDR3 region has the DNA TGTGCCAGCAGCCCTTATAGAGGGACAGGGAACACCGGGGAGCTGTTTTTT. The rearrangement links TRBV11-2 to TRBJ2-2; TRBD1 matches 8 bases. V lost 5 bases, J lost 1 base, and 9 bases stayed unmatched. The CDR3 extends over 17 amino acids. Germline assignment: CDR1 SGHAT and CDR2 FQNNGV.

This clonotype came up a few times. The chain joins TRBV10-3 to TRBJ2-1; D is possibly TRBD2 (6 bases). V was clipped by 5 bases and J by 7 bases, with 15 bases between them. Germline assignment: CDR1 ENHRY and CDR2 SYGVKD. The CDR3 covers 14 residues. CDR3: CAISPEGYWNEQFF. The CDR3 nucleotides are TGTGCCATCAGTCCGGAGGGATATTGGAATGAGCAGTTCTTC.

V gene TRBV4-1 combines with J gene TRBJ2-4; D not certain. With the DNA end fitting TRBJ2-7 better, the J assignment may be wrong. This CDR3 spans 15 amino acids. Germline V gene sequence: CDR1 MGHRA, CDR2 YSYEKL. DNA for the CDR3: TGCGCCAGCAGCCAAAGCGACCTTCTTACCTACGAGCAGTACTTC. Amino acid sequence: CASSQSDLLTYEQYF.

This CDR3 is CSAYNLGPDVEYF. In DNA form, the CDR3 reads TGCAGTGCTTACAACCTGGGACCTGACGTGGAGTACTTC. The genes are TRBV20-1 and TRBJ2-7, with D perhaps matching TRBD1 or TRBD2 (5 bases each). Germline-derived CDR1 and CDR2 are DFQATT and SNEGSKA (reference sequence). Trimming left V 5 bases short and J 11 bases short, with 22 bases between. CDR3 length: 13 amino acids.

The CDR3 here is CSVETGRDTQYF. The CDR3, as DNA: TGCAGCGTTGAAACAGGCAGGGATACGCAGTATTTT. The V gene is TRBV29-1, the J gene TRBJ2-3; D possibly corresponds to TRBD1 (5 bases). This CDR3 has 12 amino acids. Trimming removed 2 bases at V and 6 bases at J, with 9 bases between. CDR1 and CDR2 from the germline V gene are SQVTM and ANQGSEA.

CDR3 coding DNA: TGCGCCAGCAGCTTGGGCTGGGGGAGTGAAGCTTTCTTT. The encoded protein is CASSLGWGSEAFF. This chain joins TRBV5-1 and TRBJ1-1; a possible D gene is TRBD1 (5 bases). Per germline, CDR1 SGHRS and CDR2 YFSETQ. The CDR3 loop spans 13 amino acids. V gave up 0 bases and J gave up 7 bases, with 10 bases separating them. The whole variable domain, filled in from reference TRBV5-1 and TRBJ1-1, reads KAGVTQTPRYLIKTRGQQVTLSCSPISGHRSVSWYQQTPGQGLQFLFEYFSETQRNKGNFPGRFSGRQFSNSRSEMNVSTLELGDSALYLCASSLGWGSEAFFGQGTRLTVV.

This chain uses TRBV29-1 with TRBJ2-5; a weak D match, TRBD2 (6 bases). Between the trimmed V and J ends, which lost 6 bases and 4 bases, there was a span of 15 bases. CDR3 length: 13 amino acids. CDR1 is SQVTM, CDR2 ANQGSEA, per germline. CDR3 in DNA: TGCAGCGTCGGCGATTTGGGAGGAGAGACCCAGTACTTC. Translated, it gives CSVGDLGGETQYF.

This rearrangement joins TRBV20-1 to TRBJ1-6; no reliable D call. CDR1 is DFQATT and CDR2 is SNEGSKA in the germline V gene (reference sequence). This CDR3 region has 14 residues. V gave up 0 bases and J gave up 8 bases, with 11 bases separating them. CDR3 region: CSARDLKFDSPLHF. CDR3 sequence (DNA): TGCAGTGCTAGAGATCTTAAGTTTGATTCACCCCTCCACTTT.

This chain connects TRBV12-3 or TRBV12-4 to TRBJ2-1; TRBD1 might be the D (6 bases). The CDR3 has 14 residues. V was trimmed by 7 bases and J by 4 bases, leaving 14 bases between them. CDR3 nucleotide sequence: TGTGCCAGCATTAGGGCAGGGGAATACAATGAGCAGTTCTTC. It translates to CASIRAGEYNEQFF.

This clonotype was detected only once. The chain links TRBV12-3 or TRBV12-4 to TRBJ2-1; the match to TRBD2 covers 7 bases. The CDR3 spans 15 residues. Trimming removed 1 base from V and 5 bases from J; junction bases left unmatched: 5. The DNA of the CDR3 is TGTGCCAGCAGTTTAGGCGGGAGAGGGAACAATGAGCAGTTCTTC. The encoded protein is CASSLGGRGNNEQFF.

In this sample, this clonotype turned up once. The chain has TRBV30 and TRBJ1-5, with D hard to call. CDR3 length equals 14 residues. Per germline, CDR1 GTSNPN and CDR2 SVGIG (reference sequence). Trimming removed 3 bases at V and 1 base at J, with 10 bases between. CDR3 residues: CAWSLSGSNQPQHF. The CDR3 region has the DNA TGTGCCTGGAGCCTTTCGGGCAGCAATCAGCCCCAGCATTTT.

This sequence joins TRBV21-1 and TRBJ1-1. TRBV21-1 is marked as a pseudogene. CDR3 length: 15 amino acids. DNA for the CDR3: TGTGCCAGCAGCAAAGTACCAGGAGGGGACACTGAAGCTTTCTTT. Its protein product is CASSKVPGGDTEAFF.

The genes are TRBV7-9 and TRBJ1-6, with TRBD1 identical over 10 bases. The ends lost 2 bases at V and 9 bases at J; junction bases unmatched: 7. The CDR3 spans 16 residues. Germline V gene sequence: CDR1 SEHNR, CDR2 FQNEAQ (reference sequence). CDR3 sequence (DNA): TGTGCCAGCAGCTTAAGGGGGACAGGGGTTGTTTCACCCCTCCACTTT. Residues: CASSLRGTGVVSPLHF. Full variable domain (remainder filled in from reference TRBV7-9 and TRBJ1-6): DTGVSQNPRHKITKRGQNVTFRCDPISEHNRLYWYRQTLGQGPEFLTYFQNEAQLEKSRLLSDRFSAERPKGSFSTLEIQRTEQGDSAMYLCASSLRGTGVVSPLHFGNGTRLTVT.

This clonotype was seen a few times. The chain employs TRBV27 and TRBJ2-3; TRBD1 or TRBD2 may be the D gene (6 bases each). Trimming took off 5 bases at V and 4 bases at J, with 22 bases between the two ends. CDR3 length: 17 amino acids. Germline lookup yields CDR1 MNHEY and CDR2 SMNVEV (reference sequence). CDR3 bases: TGTGCCAGCAGTCTAACGGCGACTAGTCACAGGGCAGATACGCAGTATTTT. Amino acid sequence: CASSLTATSHRADTQYF.

The V gene is TRBV6-6, the J gene TRBJ2-2; D is undetermined. The V and J ends lost 0 bases and 5 bases respectively, with 7 bases between them. This CDR3 has 14 amino acids. Germline values: CDR1 MNHNY, CDR2 SVGAGI (reference sequence). The CDR3 loop reads CASSYSWMTGELFF. In DNA form, the CDR3 reads TGTGCCAGCAGTTACTCGTGGATGACCGGGGAGCTGTTTTTT.

The chain combines TRBV7-2 with TRBJ2-7; no firm D call. V dropped 3 bases and J dropped 1 base, with 7 bases sitting between them. This CDR3 is built from 13 residues. Germline CDR1 and CDR2: SGHTA and FQGNSA. Written as DNA, the CDR3 is TGTGCCAGCAGCTTTCCGAATTCCTACGAGCAGTACTTC. Amino acids: CASSFPNSYEQYF.